This TCR beta chain was documented in a study of T cells after yellow fever vaccination. Study as a whole: The SMART-Seq v4 Ultra Low Input method served to prepare the low-cell-number fractions.

For this clonotype: The target antigen is unknown.

The CDR3 loop spans 15 amino acids. With 6 bases removed from V and 1 base from J, the gap between germline ends came to 15 bases. The germline gives CDR1 MNHEY, CDR2 SMNVEV (reference sequence). General study findings and limits: Although the secondary response was weaker, it peaked faster, at day 5 versus 15.

As TCR cDNA was made by 5'RACE template switching, a universal primer site and UMIs were added. TCRdb redid the calling of the 5' RACE reads with MiXCR, one entry per CDR3 protein. The data contain roughly 160,000 distinct CDR3 sequences, around 9.3% of them seen just once; the ten biggest clones take up 35% to 40%. Sequencing was performed on CD8+ T cells sorted from PBMCs, taken 45 days after the yellow fever booster vaccination. This rearrangement joins TRBV27 to TRBJ1-1, with unresolved D. This TCR came from a young man who received the YFV17D yellow fever vaccine. The CDR3 is CASRFSWGKNTEAFF. The CDR3 region has the DNA TGTGCCAGCAGGTTCAGCTGGGGAAAGAACACTGAAGCTTTCTTT.